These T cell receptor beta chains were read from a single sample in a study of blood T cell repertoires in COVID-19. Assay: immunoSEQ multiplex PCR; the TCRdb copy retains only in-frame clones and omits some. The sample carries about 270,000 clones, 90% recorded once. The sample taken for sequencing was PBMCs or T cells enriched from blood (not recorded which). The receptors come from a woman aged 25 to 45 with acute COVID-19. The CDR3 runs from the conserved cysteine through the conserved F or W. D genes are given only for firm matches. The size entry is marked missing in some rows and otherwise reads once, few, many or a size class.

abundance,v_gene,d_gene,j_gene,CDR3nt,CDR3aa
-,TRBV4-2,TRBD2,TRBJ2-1,TGTGCCAGCAGCCAAGATGAACTAGCGGCTTACAATGAGCAGTTCTTC,CASSQDELAAYNEQFF
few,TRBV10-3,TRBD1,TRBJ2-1,TGTGCCATCAGTGGCAGCTCCGGGACAGGGGGAGAGCAGTTCTTC,CAISGSSGTGGEQFF
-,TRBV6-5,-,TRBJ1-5,TGTGCCAGCAGGCCAGCGGGGTCCCATCAGCCCCAGCATTTT,CASRPAGSHQPQHF
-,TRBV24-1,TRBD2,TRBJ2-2,TGTGCCTCCGAGACTAGCGGAGCTTCGAACACCGGGGAGCTGTTTTTT,CASETSGASNTGELFF
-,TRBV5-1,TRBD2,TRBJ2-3,TGCGCCAGCAGCTTGGAACGGGCGGGAGGGCCAGGTTTGGCAGATACGCAGTATTTT,CASSLERAGGPGLADTQYF
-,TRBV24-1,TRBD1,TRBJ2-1,TGTGCCACAAGACAGGGGAATGAGCAGTTCTTC,CATRQGNEQFF
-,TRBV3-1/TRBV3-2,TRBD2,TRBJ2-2,TGTGCCAGCAGCCAACTCACTAGCGGAGAGAACACCGGGGAGCTGTTTTTT,CASSQLTSGENTGELFF
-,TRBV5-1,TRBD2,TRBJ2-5,TGCGCCAGCTGCACTAGCGTCGGGGACCAAGAGACCCAGTACTTC,CASCTSVGDQETQYF
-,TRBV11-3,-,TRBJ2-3,TGTGCCAGCAGCCGACCCGGCGGAGATACGCAGTATTTT,CASSRPGGDTQYF
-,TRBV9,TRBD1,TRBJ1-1,TGTGCCAGCAGTTTGGACAGGGATGCTGAAGCTTTCTTT,CASSLDRDAEAFF
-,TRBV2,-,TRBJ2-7,TGTGCCAGCATTAGAGGGTTTGACCTAGACGAGCAGTACTTC,CASIRGFDLDEQYF
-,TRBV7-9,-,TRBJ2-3,TGTGCCAGCAGCTTATTTGGGAGTACCAGCACAGATACGCAGTATTTT,CASSLFGSTSTDTQYF
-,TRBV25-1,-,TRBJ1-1,TGTGCCAGCAGTGGGACAGAAAACACTGAAGCTTTCTTT,CASSGTENTEAFF
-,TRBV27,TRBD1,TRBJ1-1,TGTGCCAGCAGTCCGGGACAGGGGCCACACACTGAAGCTTTCTTT,CASSPGQGPHTEAFF
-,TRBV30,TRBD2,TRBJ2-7,TGTGCCTGGAGTGTACGAGGACTAGGAGTGAACGAGCAGTACTTC,CAWSVRGLGVNEQYF
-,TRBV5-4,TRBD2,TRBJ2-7,TGTGCCAGCAGCCCGGGACTAGCGGGAGCGGGGGAGCAGTACTTC,CASSPGLAGAGEQYF
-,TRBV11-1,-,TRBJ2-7,TGTGCCAGCAGCTCTCCTGCCGATCCCAGCTCCTACGAGCAGTACTTC,CASSSPADPSSYEQYF
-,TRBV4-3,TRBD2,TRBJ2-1,TGCGCCAGCAGCCAAGGGACTAGCGGACACAATGAGCAGTTCTTC,CASSQGTSGHNEQFF
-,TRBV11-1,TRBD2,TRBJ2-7,TGTGCCAGCAGTACTAGCGGGAGCGGTTCCTACGAGCAGTACTTC,CASSTSGSGSYEQYF
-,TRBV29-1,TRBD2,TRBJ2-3,TGCAGCGTTAGATCCGGGGGGAGTCCCCCTGGTACAGATACGCAGTATTTT,CSVRSGGSPPGTDTQYF
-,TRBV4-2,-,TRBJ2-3,TGTGCCAGCAGCCAAGAGGGGCCCCGGGCAGATACGCAGTATTTT,CASSQEGPRADTQYF
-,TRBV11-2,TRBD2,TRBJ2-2,TGTGCCAGCAGCTTAACCCTAGCGGGAGACACCGGGGAGCTGTTTTTT,CASSLTLAGDTGELFF
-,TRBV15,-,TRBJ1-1,TGTGCCACCAGCAGAGCCGGGGTACAAGCTTTCTTT,CATSRAGVQAFF
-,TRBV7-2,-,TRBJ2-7,TGTGCCAGCAGCTTACAATACGAGCAGTACTTC,CASSLQYEQYF
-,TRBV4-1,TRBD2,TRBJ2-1,TGCGCCAGCAGCTGGGGACTAGAGAGGAATGAGCAGTTCTTC,CASSWGLERNEQFF
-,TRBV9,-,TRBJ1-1,TGTGCCAGCGCGGGAGGGCAGGGCTTTTTCTGGGACACTGAAGCTTTCTTT,CASAGGQGFFWDTEAFF
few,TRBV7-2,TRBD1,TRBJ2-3,TGTGCCAGCAGCTTCAGGGACAGGGACACAGATACGCAGTATTTT,CASSFRDRDTDTQYF
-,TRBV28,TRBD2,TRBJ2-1,TGTGCCAGCAGTCCCCCTTTCGGACTAGCTGAAGGTAATGAGCAGTTCTTC,CASSPPFGLAEGNEQFF
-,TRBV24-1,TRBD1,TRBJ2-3,TGTGCCACCGGGCAGGGGGCGCATGCAGTGGCAGATACGCAGTATTTT,CATGQGAHAVADTQYF
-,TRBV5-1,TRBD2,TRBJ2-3,TGCGCCAGCAGGAGCGGGGAGATACCAACAGATACGCAGTATTTT,CASRSGEIPTDTQYF
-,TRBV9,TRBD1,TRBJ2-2,TGTGCCAGCAACAGGGGAAGCACCGGGGAGCTGTTTTTT,CASNRGSTGELFF
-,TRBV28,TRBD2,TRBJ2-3,TGTGCCAGCAGAAGGACTAGCGGCACCACAGATACGCAGTATTTT,CASRRTSGTTDTQYF
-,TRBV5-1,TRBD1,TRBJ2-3,TGCGCCAGCAGCCCCCAGCCCCCGGCGAGGGGGCAAGAAGATACGCAGTATTTT,CASSPQPPARGQEDTQYF
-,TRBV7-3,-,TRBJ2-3,TGTGCCAGCAGCTTAAATACGGGAGTCACAGATACGCAGTATTTT,CASSLNTGVTDTQYF
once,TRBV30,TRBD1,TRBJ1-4,TGTGCCTGGAGTGCCGGAGACAGGGGTGGAAAACTGTTTTTT,CAWSAGDRGGKLFF
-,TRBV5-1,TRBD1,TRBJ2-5,TGCGCCAGCAGCTTACAGGGGCTCCAAGAGACCCAGTACTTC,CASSLQGLQETQYF
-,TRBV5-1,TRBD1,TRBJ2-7,TGCGCCAGCAGCTTGAGGCAGGGGGCAAGATACGAGCAGTACTTC,CASSLRQGARYEQYF
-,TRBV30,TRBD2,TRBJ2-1,TGTGCCTGGAGTGGTATAGCGGGGAGCTCCTACAATGAGCAGTTCTTC,CAWSGIAGSSYNEQFF
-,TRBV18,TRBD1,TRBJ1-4,TGTGCCAGCTCACCACCAAATAACAGGGGGGAAAAACTGTTTTTT,CASSPPNNRGEKLFF
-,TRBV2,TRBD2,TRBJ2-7,TGTGCCAGCAGAGATACTAGCGGGAGGGCTCGCGAGCAGTACTTC,CASRDTSGRAREQYF
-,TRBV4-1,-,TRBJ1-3,TGCGCCAGCAGCCAAGATCCCGGTCCGGGAAACACCATATATTTT,CASSQDPGPGNTIYF
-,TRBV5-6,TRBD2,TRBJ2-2,TGTGCCAGCAGCCGGGGTAGCGGGAGTATCGGGGAGCTGTTTTTT,CASSRGSGSIGELFF